This T cell receptor beta chain was identified in a study of cytomegalovirus exposure and HLA in healthy donors. Overall study: Early released data had around 89 million unique TCRs, all coming from HLA-typed donors.

It was with 60 Vbeta and 13 Jbeta primers that the PCR ran. Here immunoSEQ multiplex PCR was the method, and the copy in TCRdb shows in-frame clones only, minus some. The sample includes 160,000 or so clones, roughly 79% seen only once; the top ten take roughly 4.5%. As regards this clone: Its antigen is still unknown.

Study-level results: A few V segments could not be told apart, such as TRBV6-2 and TRBV6-3, and were left out.

The V gene end was trimmed by 4 bases and the J gene end by 5 bases; junction bases not matched to a gene: 4. From germline, CDR1 is ENHRY and CDR2 SYGVKD. The CDR3 spans 14 residues. The sequenced sample consisted of PBMCs. The receptor was isolated from a woman between 18 and 29 years old in good health and CMV-seropositive. The chain couples TRBV10-3 to TRBJ2-7; 11 positions agree with TRBD2. The CDR3 region is CAISGTSGGDEQYF. The DNA of the CDR3 is TGTGCCATCAGTGGCACTAGCGGGGGAGACGAGCAGTACTTC.